The following is a T cell receptor (beta chain) sequence with its context. The data stem from a study of T cells after yellow fever vaccination. TCRdb itself ran the 5' RACE reads through MiXCR, one entry per CDR3 protein. The table lists some 97,000 distinct CDR3 sequences, approximately 6.3% of them singletons, with 35% to 45% in the top ten. Germline assignment: CDR1 ENHRY and CDR2 SYGVKD. Trimming left V 6 bases short and J 8 bases short, with 13 bases between. The CDR3 runs 12 residues. J is TRBJ1-1 and V is TRBV10-3; tentatively, D is TRBD1 (5 bases). This TCR derives from a man aged 18 to 30 who received the YFV17D yellow fever vaccine. The source was CD8+ T cells sorted from PBMCs, collected 10 days after the yellow fever booster vaccination. This CDR3 reads CAISTGTAEAFF. CDR3 nucleotide sequence: TGTGCCATCAGCACCGGGACGGCAGAAGCTTTCTTT.